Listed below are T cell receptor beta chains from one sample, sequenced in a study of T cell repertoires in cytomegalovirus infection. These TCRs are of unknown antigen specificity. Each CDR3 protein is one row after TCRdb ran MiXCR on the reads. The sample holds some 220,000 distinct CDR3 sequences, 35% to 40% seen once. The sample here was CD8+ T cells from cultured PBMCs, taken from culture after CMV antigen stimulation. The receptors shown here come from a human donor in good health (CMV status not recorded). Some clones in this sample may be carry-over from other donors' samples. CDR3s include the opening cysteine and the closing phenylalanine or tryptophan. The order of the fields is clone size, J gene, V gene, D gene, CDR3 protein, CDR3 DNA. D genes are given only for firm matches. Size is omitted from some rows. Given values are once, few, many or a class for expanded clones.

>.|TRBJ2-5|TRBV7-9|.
CASSGRLAEIQETQYF
TGTGCCAGCAGCGGGAGACTCGCGGAGATCCAAGAGACCCAGTACTTC
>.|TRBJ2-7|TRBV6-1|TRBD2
CASSEEVAGGNEQYF
TGTGCCAGCAGTGAAGAGGTTGCGGGAGGGAACGAGCAGTACTTC
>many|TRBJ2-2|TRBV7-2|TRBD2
CASSRTSGTGELFF
TGTGCCAGCAGCCGGACTAGCGGCACCGGGGAGCTGTTTTTT
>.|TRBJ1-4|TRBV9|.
CASSVEGGRDEKLFF
TGTGCCAGCAGCGTCGAAGGGGGAAGAGACGAAAAACTGTTTTTT
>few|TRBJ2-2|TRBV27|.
CASLKQGNTGELFF
TGTGCCAGTCTAAAACAGGGTAACACCGGGGAGCTGTTTTTT
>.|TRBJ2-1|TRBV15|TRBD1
CATSRRQGSNEQFF
TGTGCCACCAGCAGACGACAGGGTAGCAATGAGCAGTTCTTC
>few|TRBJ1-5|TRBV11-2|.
CASSQDGGNSNQPQHF
TGTGCCAGCAGCCAGGATGGAGGAAATAGCAATCAGCCCCAGCATTTT
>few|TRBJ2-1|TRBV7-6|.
CASSLAGIADEQFF
TGTGCCAGCAGCTTAGCGGGAATAGCCGATGAGCAGTTCTTC
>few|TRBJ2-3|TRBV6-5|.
CASSYSEGSDTQYF
TGTGCCAGCAGTTACTCGGAGGGGAGCGATACGCAGTATTTT
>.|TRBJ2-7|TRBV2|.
CASSEVYYEQYF
TGTGCCAGCAGTGAAGTATATTACGAGCAGTACTTC
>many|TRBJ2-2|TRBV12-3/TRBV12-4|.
CASGGGLSNTGELFF
TGTGCCAGCGGGGGAGGTTTGTCTAACACCGGGGAGCTGTTTTTT
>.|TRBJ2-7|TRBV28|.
CASSLSTMGEVLYEQYF
TGTGCCAGCAGTCTCTCCACCATGGGGGAGGTCCTCTACGAGCAGTACTTC
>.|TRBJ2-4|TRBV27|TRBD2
CASSFTSGRDIQYF
TGTGCCAGCAGTTTCACTAGCGGGAGAGACATTCAGTACTTC
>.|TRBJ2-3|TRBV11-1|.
CASRTPVGRGTDTQYF
TGTGCCAGCAGGACGCCTGTTGGGCGGGGCACAGATACGCAGTATTTT
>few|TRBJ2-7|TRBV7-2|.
CASSLSGRLSYEQYF
TGTGCCAGCAGCTTAAGCGGGCGGCTGTCCTACGAGCAGTACTTC
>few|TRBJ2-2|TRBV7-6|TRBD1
CASSERTGNTGELFF
TGTGCCAGCAGCGAACGGACAGGAAACACCGGGGAGCTGTTTTTT
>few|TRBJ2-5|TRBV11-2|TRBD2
CASSLRLAGEAETQYF
TGTGCCAGCAGCTTAAGACTAGCGGGAGAGGCGGAGACCCAGTACTTC